This entry lists 17 T cell receptor beta chains sequenced from one sample in a study of radiotherapy plus CTLA-4 blockade in lung cancer (dated by TCRdb to the late 2010s). The library was generated by the immunoSEQ multiplex PCR assay. TCRdb carries this immuneACCESS record with in-frame sequences only. Its versions omit some clonotypes, under half of them owing to an unresolved V gene in the studies checked, with the rest unexplained. Across this sample there are tens of thousands of clones, with 80% to 90% seen only once. About 5% of the sample rests with the top ten. The sample here was peripheral blood, taken from a patient treated with radiotherapy plus ipilimumab. These TCRs come from a human donor with non-small cell lung cancer whose response to radiotherapy plus ipilimumab could not be evaluated.

The chain is built from TRBV18 and TRBJ2-7; 7 bases are a match to TRBD1. CDR1 and CDR2 from the germline V gene are KGHSH and LQKENI. The CDR3 consists of 15 residues. V shed 6 bases and J 0 bases; nucleotides not matched to a gene: 8. CDR3 residues: CASSPTGDLSYEQYF. The CDR3 nucleotides are TGTGCCAGCTCCCCAACAGGGGATCTCTCCTACGAGCAGTACTTC.

The sample holds a few counts of this clone. The chain employs TRBV5-5 and TRBJ2-3, with TRBD1 matching 9 bases. Germline V CDR1 and CDR2: SGHKS, YYEKEE (reference sequence). The CDR3 totals 15 residues. V was clipped by 4 bases and J by 5 bases; unmatched bases: 8. The CDR3 spells CASSAPGQGRDTQYF. The CDR3 DNA sequence: TGTGCCAGCAGCGCACCGGGACAGGGTAGAGATACGCAGTATTTT.

V and J are TRBV6-6 and TRBJ2-1; D possibly corresponds to TRBD1 (6 bases). Per the germline V gene, CDR1 is MNHNY and CDR2 is SVGAGI (reference sequence). The CDR3 extends over 16 amino acids. V shed 4 bases and J shed 9 bases, with 22 bases lying between them. CDR3: CASSSRDNKNPSEQFF. The CDR3 DNA reads TGTGCCAGCAGTTCCAGGGACAACAAAAACCCTAGTGAGCAGTTCTTC.

The V gene is TRBV5-1, the J gene TRBJ2-7; 10 nucleotides match TRBD1. There are 17 residues in the CDR3. The V gene end was trimmed by 2 bases and the J gene end by 0 bases; junction bases not matched to a gene: 8. Germline V gene lookup returns CDR1 SGHRS and CDR2 YFSETQ. CDR3 DNA sequence: TGCGCCAGCAGCTTACCCCGGACAGGGGGTATCTCCTACGAGCAGTACTTC. This gives the protein CASSLPRTGGISYEQYF. The variable domain in full, completed from reference TRBV5-1 and TRBJ2-7, reads KAGVTQTPRYLIKTRGQQVTLSCSPISGHRSVSWYQQTPGQGLQFLFEYFSETQRNKGNFPGRFSGRQFSNSRSEMNVSTLELGDSALYLCASSLPRTGGISYEQYFGPGTRLTVT.

This chain connects TRBV13 to TRBJ2-3, with 10 bases matching TRBD2. The CDR3 is made up of 16 amino acids. Germline CDR1 is PRHDT and CDR2 is FYEKMQ (reference sequence). Trimming cost V 4 bases and J 1 base; bases outside gene matches: 5. DNA of the CDR3: TGTGCCAGCAGCTCTTCAGCGGGAGGGGGCACAGATACGCAGTATTTT. This encodes CASSSSAGGGTDTQYF.

The CDR3 spells CASSQSNPGGQCYGYTF. The CDR3 nucleotides read TGCGCCAGCAGTCAATCGAACCCGGGAGGGCAGTGCTATGGCTACACCTTC. The V gene is TRBV23-1, the J gene TRBJ1-2; D call uncertain. TRBV23-1 is noted as an ORF with a role that remains uncertain. With 0 bases removed from V and 4 bases from J, the gap between germline ends came to 18 bases. This CDR3 is built from 17 residues.

The CDR3 coding sequence is TGTGCCAGCAGTAACCTACAGGGGAGAACTGAAGCTTTCTTT. Translating gives CASSNLQGRTEAFF. This rearrangement joins TRBV6-5 to TRBJ1-1, with TRBD1 matching 7 bases. Germline CDR1 is MNHEY and CDR2 is SVGAGI. The CDR3 has 14 residues. Trimming at V came to 5 bases and at J to 5 bases, leaving 8 bases not matched to a gene.

The chain recombines TRBV4-3 with TRBJ2-7, with TRBD1 as a possible D gene (6 bases). The length of the CDR3 is 15 residues. Germline V gene data show CDR1 as LGHNA and CDR2 as YSLEER. Trimming removed 0 bases at V and 7 bases at J, with 16 bases between. CDR3 nucleotide sequence: TGCGCCAGCAGCCAAGATTGGACAGCCGCCCGGGAGCAGTACTTC. This encodes CASSQDWTAAREQYF.

This chain links TRBV6-1 with TRBJ1-2; 9 nucleotides line up with TRBD1. The CDR3 is 14 amino acids. V shed 6 bases and J 5 bases; nucleotides not matched to a gene: 7. The germline CDR1 and CDR2 sequences are MNHNS and SASEGT. The CDR3 protein is CASSVIDRGYGYTF. The CDR3 DNA reads as TGTGCCAGCAGCGTCATAGACAGGGGGTATGGCTACACCTTC.

The chain recombines TRBV5-1 with TRBJ2-3, with a tentative D call TRBD2 (6 bases). The CDR3 consists of 14 residues. V dropped 4 bases and J dropped 0 bases, with 9 bases sitting between them. CDR1 and CDR2 from the germline V gene are SGHRS and YFSETQ. The CDR3 DNA reads TGCGCCAGCAGCACGGGGACTAGCACAGATACGCAGTATTTT. This gives the protein CASSTGTSTDTQYF. Looking up the rest from reference TRBV5-1 and TRBJ2-3 gives the full variable domain: KAGVTQTPRYLIKTRGQQVTLSCSPISGHRSVSWYQQTPGQGLQFLFEYFSETQRNKGNFPGRFSGRQFSNSRSEMNVSTLELGDSALYLCASSTGTSTDTQYFGPGTRLTVL.

Details on this clone: A read error may account for a junction end that differs from germline. The gene calls are TRBV5-6 and TRBJ1-2, with 7 bases that match TRBD1. The germline CDR1 and CDR2 sequences are SGHDT and YYEEEE. This CDR3 comprises 14 residues. For the CDR3, the DNA is TGTGCCAGCAGTTTGGGACAGTCTAACTATGGCTACACCTTC. Its protein product is CASSLGQSNYGYTF. Combining the CDR3 with reference TRBV5-6 and TRBJ1-2 gives the whole variable domain DAGVTQSPTHLIKTRGQQVTLRCSPKSGHDTVSWYQQALGQGPQFIFQYYEEEERQRGNFPDRFSGHQFPNYSSELNVNALLLGDSALYLCASSLGQSNYGYTFGSGTRLTVV.

The CDR3 is CASSQGITSGTIIAKNIQYF. The CDR3 DNA is TGCGCCAGCAGCCAAGGAATTACTAGCGGGACCATCATAGCCAAAAACATTCAGTACTTC. This chain uses TRBV4-1 with TRBJ2-4; TRBD2 matches 10 bases. CDR3 length: 20 amino acids. After removal of 1 base from V and 0 bases from J, the junction contained 12 bases not matched to a gene. Per the germline V gene, CDR1 is MGHRA and CDR2 is YSYEKL.

The CDR3 reads CASGPQGHLTRNEQFF. The CDR3 nucleotides are TGTGCCAGCGGCCCACAGGGACACCTTACAAGAAATGAGCAGTTCTTC. This rearrangement joins TRBV7-2 to TRBJ2-1; D is possibly TRBD1 (6 bases). Per germline, CDR1 SGHTA and CDR2 FQGNSA. The CDR3 is made up of 16 amino acids. V was clipped by 8 bases and J by 7 bases, with 24 bases between them.

The count of this clone is one. CDR3 nucleotides: TGCGCCAGCAGCCAAGATAGGACAACGAACACTGAAGCTTTCTTT. Amino acid sequence: CASSQDRTTNTEAFF. The rearrangement uses TRBV4-3 and TRBJ1-1, with a weak D call TRBD1 (5 bases). The CDR3 is 15 amino acids. The V end was cut by 0 bases, the J end by 1 base, with 9 bases between. The germline V gene has CDR1 LGHNA and CDR2 YSLEER.

The chain employs TRBV19 and TRBJ1-1; 10 nucleotides match TRBD1. The V segment lost 7 bases and the J segment 6 bases; nucleotides outside the gene matches: 8. The CDR3 runs 14 residues. Germline CDR1 and CDR2: LNHDA and SQIVND (reference sequence). CDR3 amino acids: CASNLPGQGSEAFF. In DNA, the CDR3 is TGTGCCAGTAACCTTCCGGGACAGGGGTCTGAAGCTTTCTTT.

The gene calls are TRBV2 and TRBJ2-3; D ambiguous. The germline V gene encodes CDR1 SNHLY and CDR2 FYNNEI. V lost 6 bases and J 1 base, leaving 5 bases between the germline ends. The CDR3 covers 12 residues. CDR3 protein: CASRGGTDTQYF. CDR3 nucleotide sequence: TGTGCCAGCAGGGGCGGCACAGATACGCAGTATTTT.

This clone occurred once. The chain couples TRBV29-1 to TRBJ2-5; D possibly corresponds to TRBD2 (6 bases). With 3 bases removed from V and 3 bases from J, the gap between germline ends came to 11 bases. The CDR3 is made up of 13 amino acids. Germline V gives CDR1 SQVTM, CDR2 ANQGSEA. CDR3 sequence: CSVEGRREETQYF. Here the CDR3 DNA reads TGCAGCGTTGAGGGACGGAGGGAAGAGACCCAGTACTTC.